This TCR beta chain originates from a study of blood T cells in healthy people across ages (dated by TCRdb to the mid-2010s). With respect to the entire study: Template switching captured roughly one uniquely barcoded TCR beta cDNA molecule per two T cells in model experiments. For two donors (one aged 18 to 30 and one aged 80 or older), the study analyzed two additional independent replicas of 1 million unique cDNA reads from the same blood draw. The donors were split into four age groups: young (average about 15 years), middle-aged (around 40), aged (roughly 68) and long-lived (over 75). Using deep sequencing normalized with unique cDNA molecular identifiers, the study measured how TCR beta repertoire diversity changes with age.

What the authors observed across the whole study: Because the CMV infection status of the donors was unknown, age-related changes in expanded clonotypes may potentially have been confounded. Observed TCR beta diversity per million T cells fell roughly linearly with age, and a significant reduction was already apparent by age roughly 41. Conclusive comparison of naive and antigen-experienced compartments was prevented by the profiling of bulk unsorted PBMCs. Estimates of total diversity based on one million sequenced T cells were regarded as lower bounds and as underestimates. Compared with the aged group, more naive CD4+ T cells, fewer expanded clones and increased TCR diversity were shown by the long-lived group, suggesting age selection. There was a strong correlation between observed TCR beta diversity and the percentage of naive T cells measured by flow cytometry.

Donors were under 40 systemically healthy Caucasian individuals from Russia aged roughly 6 to 90 years. Each donor gave around 9 milliliters of peripheral blood, collected into EDTA-treated Vacutainer tubes. Ficoll-Paque density-gradient centrifugation was used to isolate PBMCs, with at least 6 million obtained per sample. Trizol reagent was used to extract total RNA from PBMCs, with at least 6 micrograms per sample. Naive CD45RAhigh/CD27high T cell percentages were measured by flow cytometry on a PBMC aliquot from every donor. In this sample, this clonotype turned up many times. The antigen this receptor binds is unknown. Base qualities are not at hand, and no much larger clone is one base apart. To prepare the library, 5' RACE was applied. The sample was run on an Illumina HiSeq 2500. The second PCR ran for about 6 to 12 cycles and used a J-beta primer mix along with a sample-barcoded 5' primer. A unique molecular identifier was introduced onto each TCR beta cDNA molecule by a template-switch 5' adaptor carrying 12 random nucleotides. At least 3 million CDR3-containing paired-end reads were obtained from each sample. First-strand cDNA was synthesized from all RNA with the Mint cDNA synthesis kit, primed by a TRBC-specific oligonucleotide. Following uracil-DNA glycosylase treatment, a first 18-cycle PCR with universal primers M1SS and BC2_uni_R was performed on all cDNA. The paper's processing steps were these. For normalization, 1 million high-quality reads were randomly selected from each sample, with every read carrying a distinct molecular identifier. Instead of being binned into consensus sequences, reads that shared molecular identifiers were thrown out. CDR3 identification, clonotype clustering and error correction used MiTCR with a Q25 quality threshold and the strictest error-elimination algorithm. Lower-bound total TCR beta diversity was estimated with a nonparametric unseen species model using Euler transformation. In TCRdb, the public reads were trimmed at Q25 with fastp and aligned with MiXCR, with productive beta chains retained. When rows share a CDR3 protein, they turn into one entry using the most common DNA and genes. Here the V and J calls rest on TCRdb's processing, not on the authors' analysis. The sample data list 800,000 to 950,000 distinct CDR3 sequences, and under 35% of these were observed just once. The ten largest clones take up more than 8.5% of the sample.

The germline V end is reduced by 4 bases and the J end by 4 bases; junction bases left unmatched: 9. Inclusive of the bounding cysteine and phenylalanine, the CDR3 is 15 residues long. The retained sequence is limited to the CDR3, 45 bases, with the frame set at the first base. From a lookup of the germline V gene, CDR1 and CDR2 are SGHVS and FNYEAQ. Separately, the same data were catalogued under a study of T cells of mothers and their children. The second study also describes: Nine systemically healthy Caucasian individuals served as donors, namely three mothers together with their six children. cDNA synthesis consumed the entire amount of extracted RNA, loaded at 1.5 ug RNA in each 15 ul reaction. In the second PCR, the M1S primer added sample barcodes and 2-4 random nucleotides. Over 8 million TCR beta CDR3 reads came from each mother, compared with around 3 million reads from each child. In both related and unrelated pairs, thymic selection shapes the output of TCR recombination in a similar way, with inherited differences having only a minor effect. Normalized repertoire overlap in related mother-child pairs was always slightly higher than in unrelated mother-child pairs, but the difference was never significant. Persistent microchimeric T cell clones were not detected, at a sensitivity of approximately 100 clones per million clonotypes. Deep NGS was used in the study to compare the TCR beta repertoires of mothers and children and to look for features that separate related mother-child pairs from unrelated individuals. The mean age was approximately 41 +/- 4 years for the mothers and approximately 11 +/- 4 years for the children. Libraries were sequenced on Illumina HiSeq 2000 with 100+100 nt paired-end reads after adapter ligation with NEBNext reagents. To prevent cross-contamination, the mother and child libraries were prepared one month apart and sequenced in separate runs. Between roughly 500,000 and 2,300,000 distinct TCR beta clonotypes were identified per donor. Naive TCR beta clonotypes were estimated from low-frequency clonotypes matched to each donor's FACS-determined naive share, without sorting.

The TCR was taken from a woman aged 40 to 50 in good health. The rearrangement joined TRBV7-6 to TRBJ2-7, with TRBD2 matching 8 junction bases. Sequencing was performed on blood. In nucleotides, the sequence is TGTGCCAGCAGCTCGGATAGCGGGGCACAGTACGAGCAGTACTTC. Translated, it gives CASSSDSGAQYEQYF.